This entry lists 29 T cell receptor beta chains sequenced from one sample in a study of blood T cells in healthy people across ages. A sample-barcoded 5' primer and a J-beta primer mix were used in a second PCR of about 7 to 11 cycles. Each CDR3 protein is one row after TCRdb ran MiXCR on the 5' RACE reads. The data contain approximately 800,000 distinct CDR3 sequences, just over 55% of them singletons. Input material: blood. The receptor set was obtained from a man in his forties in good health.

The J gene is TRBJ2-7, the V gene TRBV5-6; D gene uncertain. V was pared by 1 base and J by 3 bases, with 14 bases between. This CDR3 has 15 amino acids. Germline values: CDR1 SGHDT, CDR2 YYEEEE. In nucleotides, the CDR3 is TGTGCCAGCAGCTTGACACGCCGGGCCCACTACGAGCAGTACTTC. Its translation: CASSLTRRAHYEQYF. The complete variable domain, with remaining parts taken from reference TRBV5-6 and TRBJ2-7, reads DAGVTQSPTHLIKTRGQQVTLRCSPKSGHDTVSWYQQALGQGPQFIFQYYEEEERQRGNFPDRFSGHQFPNYSSELNVNALLLGDSALYLCASSLTRRAHYEQYFGPGTRLTVT.

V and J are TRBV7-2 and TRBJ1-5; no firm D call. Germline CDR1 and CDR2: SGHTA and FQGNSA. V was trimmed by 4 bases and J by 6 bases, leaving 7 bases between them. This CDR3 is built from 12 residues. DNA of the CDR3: TGTGCCAGCAGCTCGAACGGTCAGCCCCAGCATTTT. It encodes CASSSNGQPQHF.

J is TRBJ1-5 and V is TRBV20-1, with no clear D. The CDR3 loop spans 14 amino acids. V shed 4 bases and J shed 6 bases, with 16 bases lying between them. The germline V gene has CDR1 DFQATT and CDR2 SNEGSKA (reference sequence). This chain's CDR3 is CSAIDIQWGQPQHF. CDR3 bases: TGCAGTGCTATAGACATCCAATGGGGTCAGCCCCAGCATTTT.

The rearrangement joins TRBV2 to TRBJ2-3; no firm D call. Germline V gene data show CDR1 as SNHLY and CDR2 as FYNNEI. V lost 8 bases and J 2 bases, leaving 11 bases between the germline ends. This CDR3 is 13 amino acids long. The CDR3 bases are TGTGCCAGCCTCAACCAACCCACAGATACGCAGTATTTT. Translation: CASLNQPTDTQYF.

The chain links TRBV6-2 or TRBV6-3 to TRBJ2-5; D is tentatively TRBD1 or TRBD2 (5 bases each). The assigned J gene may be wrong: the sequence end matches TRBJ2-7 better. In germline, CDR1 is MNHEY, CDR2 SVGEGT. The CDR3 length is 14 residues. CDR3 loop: CASRQRTLAYEQYF. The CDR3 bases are TGTGCCAGCAGACAGAGGACACTAGCCTACGAGCAGTACTTC.

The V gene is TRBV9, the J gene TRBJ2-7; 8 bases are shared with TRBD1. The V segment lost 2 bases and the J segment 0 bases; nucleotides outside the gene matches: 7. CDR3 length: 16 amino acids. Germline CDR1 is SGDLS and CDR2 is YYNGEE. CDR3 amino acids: CASSVDPQGASYEQYF. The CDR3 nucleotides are TGTGCCAGCAGCGTTGATCCCCAGGGGGCCTCCTACGAGCAGTACTTC.

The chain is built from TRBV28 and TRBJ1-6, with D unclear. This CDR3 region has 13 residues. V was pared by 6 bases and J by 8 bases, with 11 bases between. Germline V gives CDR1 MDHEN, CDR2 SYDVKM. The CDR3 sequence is CASRLTVDSPLHF. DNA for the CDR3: TGTGCCAGCAGGTTAACGGTCGATTCACCCCTCCACTTT.

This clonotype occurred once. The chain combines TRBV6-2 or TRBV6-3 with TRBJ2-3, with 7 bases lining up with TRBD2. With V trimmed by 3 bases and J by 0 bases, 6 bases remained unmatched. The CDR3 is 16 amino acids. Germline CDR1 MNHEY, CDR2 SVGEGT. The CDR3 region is CASSYPLADSTDTQYF. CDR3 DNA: TGTGCCAGCAGTTATCCGCTAGCGGATAGCACAGATACGCAGTATTTT.

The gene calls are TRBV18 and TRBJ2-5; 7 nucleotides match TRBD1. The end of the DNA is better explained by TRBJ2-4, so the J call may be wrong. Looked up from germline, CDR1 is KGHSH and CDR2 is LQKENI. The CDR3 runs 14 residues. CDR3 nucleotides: TGTGCCAGCTCACCTAACAGGGGTGAAAACATTCAGTACTTC. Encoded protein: CASSPNRGENIQYF.

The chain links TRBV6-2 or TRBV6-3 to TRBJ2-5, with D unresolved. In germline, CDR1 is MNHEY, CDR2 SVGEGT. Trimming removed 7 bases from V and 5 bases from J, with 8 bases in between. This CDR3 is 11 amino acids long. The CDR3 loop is CASNQRETQYF. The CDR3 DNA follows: TGTGCCAGCAATCAACGGGAGACCCAGTACTTC.

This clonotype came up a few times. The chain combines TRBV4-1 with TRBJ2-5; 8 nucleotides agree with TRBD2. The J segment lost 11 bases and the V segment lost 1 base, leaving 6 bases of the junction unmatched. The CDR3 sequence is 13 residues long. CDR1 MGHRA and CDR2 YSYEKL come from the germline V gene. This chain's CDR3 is CASSQAGGVQQYF. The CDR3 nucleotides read TGCGCCAGCAGCCAAGCGGGAGGGGTCCAGCAGTACTTC.

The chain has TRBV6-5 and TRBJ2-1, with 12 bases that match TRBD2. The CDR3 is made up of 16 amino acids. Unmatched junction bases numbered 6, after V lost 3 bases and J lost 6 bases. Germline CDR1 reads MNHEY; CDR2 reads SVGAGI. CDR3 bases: TGTGCCAGCAGTTATTCCACTAGCGGGGGGCTCAATGAGCAGTTCTTC. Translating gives CASSYSTSGGLNEQFF.

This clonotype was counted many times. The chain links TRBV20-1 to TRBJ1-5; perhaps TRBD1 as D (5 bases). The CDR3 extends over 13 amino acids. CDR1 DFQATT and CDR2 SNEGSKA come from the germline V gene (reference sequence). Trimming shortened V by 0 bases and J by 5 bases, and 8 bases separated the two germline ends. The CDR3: CSARDLGDQPQHF. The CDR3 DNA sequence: TGCAGTGCTAGAGATCTAGGGGATCAGCCCCAGCATTTT.

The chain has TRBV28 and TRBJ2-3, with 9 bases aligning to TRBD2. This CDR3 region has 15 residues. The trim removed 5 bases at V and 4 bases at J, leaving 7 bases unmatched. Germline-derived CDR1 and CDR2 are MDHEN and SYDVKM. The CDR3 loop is CASSPFAGGSDTQYF. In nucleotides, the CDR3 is TGTGCCAGCAGTCCGTTCGCGGGGGGGTCAGATACGCAGTATTTT.

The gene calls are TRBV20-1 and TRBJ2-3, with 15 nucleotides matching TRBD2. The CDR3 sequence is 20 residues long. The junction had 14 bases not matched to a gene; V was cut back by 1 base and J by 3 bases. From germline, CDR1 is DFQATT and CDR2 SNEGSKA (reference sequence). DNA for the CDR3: TGCAGTGCTAGAGTCGATGGACTAGCGGGGGGGCCGATTAGGACAGATACGCAGTATTTT. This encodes CSARVDGLAGGPIRTDTQYF.

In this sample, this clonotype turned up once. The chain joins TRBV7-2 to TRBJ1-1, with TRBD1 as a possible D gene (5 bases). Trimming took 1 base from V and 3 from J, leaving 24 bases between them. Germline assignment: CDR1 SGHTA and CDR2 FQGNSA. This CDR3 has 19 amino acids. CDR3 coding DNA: TGTGCCAGCAGCTTAGGTGCATTCGGGGCCGGGGCGGGGGACACTGAAGCTTTCTTT. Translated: CASSLGAFGAGAGDTEAFF.

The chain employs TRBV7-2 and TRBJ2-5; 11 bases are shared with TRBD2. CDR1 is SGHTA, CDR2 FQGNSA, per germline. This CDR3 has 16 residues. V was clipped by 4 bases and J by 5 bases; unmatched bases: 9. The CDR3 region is CASSWGLAEPRETQYF. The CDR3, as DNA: TGTGCCAGCAGCTGGGGACTAGCGGAACCCAGGGAGACCCAGTACTTC.

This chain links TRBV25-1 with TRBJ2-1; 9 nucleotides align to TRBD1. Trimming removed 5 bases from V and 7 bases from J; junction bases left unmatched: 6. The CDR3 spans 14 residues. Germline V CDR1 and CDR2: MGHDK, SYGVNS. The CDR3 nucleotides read TGTGCCAGCAGTTTGGGGACAGGGAGGAATGAGCAGTTCTTC. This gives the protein CASSLGTGRNEQFF.

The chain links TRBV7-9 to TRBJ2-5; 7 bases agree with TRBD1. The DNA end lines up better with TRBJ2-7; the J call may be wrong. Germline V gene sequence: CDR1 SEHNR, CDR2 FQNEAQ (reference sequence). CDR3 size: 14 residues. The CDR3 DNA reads TGTGCCAGCAGCTTCCCGGACAGGACCTACGAGCAGTACTTC. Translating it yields CASSFPDRTYEQYF.

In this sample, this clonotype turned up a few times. The CDR3 nucleotides read TGTGCCAGCAGTGGGAACAGGGGCGAAGCCTACGAGCAGTACTTC. It yields the protein CASSGNRGEAYEQYF. This chain uses TRBV12-3 or TRBV12-4 with TRBJ2-7; 7 nucleotides agree with TRBD1. The junction had 9 bases not matched to a gene; V was cut back by 5 bases and J by 2 bases. The CDR3 runs 15 residues.

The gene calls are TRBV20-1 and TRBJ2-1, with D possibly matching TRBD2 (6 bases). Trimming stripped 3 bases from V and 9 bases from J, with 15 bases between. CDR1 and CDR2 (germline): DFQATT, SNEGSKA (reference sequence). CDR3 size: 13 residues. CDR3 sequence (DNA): TGCAGTGCTAGTCTCTCATCGCGGGGTGAGCAGTTCTTC. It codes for CSASLSSRGEQFF.

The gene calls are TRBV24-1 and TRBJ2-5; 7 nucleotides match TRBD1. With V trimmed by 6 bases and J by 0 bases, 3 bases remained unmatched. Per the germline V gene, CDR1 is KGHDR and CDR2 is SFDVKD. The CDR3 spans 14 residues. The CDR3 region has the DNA TGTGCCACCAGTTTGGGACAGAACCAAGAGACCCAGTACTTC. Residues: CATSLGQNQETQYF.

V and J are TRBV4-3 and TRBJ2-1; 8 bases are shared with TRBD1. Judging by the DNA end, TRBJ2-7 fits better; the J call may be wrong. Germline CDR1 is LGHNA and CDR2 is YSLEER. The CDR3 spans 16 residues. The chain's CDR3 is CASSQERTGRYNEQYF. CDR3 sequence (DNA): TGCGCCAGCAGCCAAGAAAGGACAGGGCGCTACAATGAGCAGTACTTC.

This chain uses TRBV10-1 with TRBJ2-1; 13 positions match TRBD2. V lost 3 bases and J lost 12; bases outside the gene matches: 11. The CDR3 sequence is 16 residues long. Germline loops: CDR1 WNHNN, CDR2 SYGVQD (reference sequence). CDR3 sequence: CASSDGLAGVSTGQFF. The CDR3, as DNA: TGCGCCAGCAGTGATGGACTAGCGGGAGTCTCAACGGGGCAGTTCTTC.

The CDR3 DNA is TGTGCCAGCAGCTTGGGGGACAGGGATGTTGAGACCCAGTACTTC. It encodes CASSLGDRDVETQYF. The V gene is TRBV7-2, the J gene TRBJ2-5; 9 bases match TRBD1. The length of the CDR3 is 15 residues. V shed 3 bases and J 5 bases; nucleotides not matched to a gene: 7. Germline lookup yields CDR1 SGHTA and CDR2 FQGNSA.

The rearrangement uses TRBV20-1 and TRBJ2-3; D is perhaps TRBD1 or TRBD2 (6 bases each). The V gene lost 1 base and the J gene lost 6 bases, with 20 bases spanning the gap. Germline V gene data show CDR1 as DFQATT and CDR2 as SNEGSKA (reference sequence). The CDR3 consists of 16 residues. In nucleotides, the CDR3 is TGCAGTGCTAGAGTGCAGGACGGGGGCAGGTTTGATACGCAGTATTTT. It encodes CSARVQDGGRFDTQYF.

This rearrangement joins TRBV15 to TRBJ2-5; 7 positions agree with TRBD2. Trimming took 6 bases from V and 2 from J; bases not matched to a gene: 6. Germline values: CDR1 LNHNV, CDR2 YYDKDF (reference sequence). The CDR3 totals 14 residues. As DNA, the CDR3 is TGTGCCACCAGGCTAGCGGTGGGACAAGAGACCCAGTACTTC. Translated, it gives CATRLAVGQETQYF.

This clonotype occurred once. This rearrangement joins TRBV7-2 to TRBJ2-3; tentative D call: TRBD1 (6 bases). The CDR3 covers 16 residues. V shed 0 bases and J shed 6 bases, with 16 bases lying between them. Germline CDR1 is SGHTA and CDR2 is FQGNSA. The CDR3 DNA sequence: TGTGCCAGCAGCTTAGCGGGGGCCAAAGCTCTGGATACGCAGTATTTT. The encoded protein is CASSLAGAKALDTQYF.

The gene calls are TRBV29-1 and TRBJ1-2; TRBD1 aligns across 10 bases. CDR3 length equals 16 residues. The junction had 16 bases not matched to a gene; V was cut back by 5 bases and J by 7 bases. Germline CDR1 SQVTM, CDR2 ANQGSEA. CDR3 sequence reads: CSVKIPGDRGGLGYTF. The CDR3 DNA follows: TGCAGCGTTAAGATTCCCGGGGACAGGGGTGGCCTTGGCTACACCTTC.